This T cell receptor beta chain was sequenced for a study of OX40 agonist ivuxolimab in advanced cancers. People who had autoimmune disease history or systemic immunosuppression were excluded. This clone was seen only a few times. Clones were read by immunoSEQ multiplex PCR, and TCRdb kept only the in-frame ones, dropping some. The sample holds 45,000 to 65,000 clones; about nine tenths are singletons and the top ten take 13% to 15%. The germline V gene has CDR1 SEHNR and CDR2 FQNEAQ (reference sequence). The V segment lost 5 bases and the J segment 3 bases; nucleotides outside the gene matches: 10. The CDR3 loop spans 16 amino acids.

The TCR sequence derives from an adult with an advanced solid tumor such as melanoma, head and neck, liver or kidney cancer. The sample in question was CD4+ or CD8+ T cells sorted from blood, obtained in a trial of the OX40 agonist ivuxolimab. This rearrangement joins TRBV7-9 to TRBJ2-7, with TRBD2 matching over 10 bases. In nucleotides, the CDR3 is TGTGCCAGCAGCGCACCGACCGGGACTAGCGACTACGAGCAGTACTTC. Amino acids: CASSAPTGTSDYEQYF. The entire variable domain, with the rest obtained from reference TRBV7-9 and TRBJ2-7, is as follows: DTGVSQNPRHKITKRGQNVTFRCDPISEHNRLYWYRQTLGQGPEFLTYFQNEAQLEKSRLLSDRFSAERPKGSFSTLEIQRTEQGDSAMYLCASSAPTGTSDYEQYFGPGTRLTVT.